The T cell receptor (beta chain) described here comes from a study of spatial heterogeneity in lung cancer. Points from the study as a whole: Ubiquitous nonsynonymous mutations were tracked by counts of ubiquitous expanded TCRs, and regional ones by counts of regional expanded TCRs. Counts of expanded alpha and beta TCRs within tumors tracked the tumor nonsynonymous mutation count.

This clonotype was counted many times. The antigen remains undetermined. This beta chain lies outside the target of a library built for alpha chains; its clone size means little. TCRdb re-derived calls from the 5' RACE reads in MiXCR, one entry per CDR3 protein. The repertoire holds about 7,000 distinct CDR3 sequences, 10% to 15% seen once, with roughly 8.1% in the top ten. As for time point: sample taken at primary tumor resection. Patients with untreated early-stage non-small cell lung cancer, numbering some 68, were the donors. The input material, whole RNA from tumor, nontumor lung or frozen PBMC, was sequenced unsorted. This CDR3 contains 14 residues. Germline values: CDR1 KGHSH, CDR2 LQKENI. V lost 2 bases and J 6 bases, leaving 13 bases between the germline ends.

Sequenced here: lung tumor tissue, sampled at surgery. This TCR came from a male donor with early-stage non-small cell lung cancer. The genes are TRBV18 and TRBJ1-1; D remains unclear. CDR3 region: CASSPRMLSAEAFF. DNA for the CDR3: TGTGCCAGCTCACCAAGGATGCTAAGCGCTGAAGCTTTCTTT.